A selection of T cell receptor beta chains follows, all from one sample in a study of cytomegalovirus exposure and HLA in healthy donors. Using immunoSEQ multiplex PCR, the repertoire was profiled, and TCRdb retains in-frame clones only, with some absent. The sample shows approximately 110,000 clones, roughly 81% of them seen only once. The sequencing sample was made of PBMCs. All receptors derive from a woman in her 30s in good health and CMV-seronegative. The CDR3 runs from the conserved cysteine through the conserved F or W. D genes are given only for firm matches. Clone size is stated in some rows and not others, as once, few, many or a class when expanded.

J gene | D gene | clone size | V gene | CDR3 protein | CDR3 DNA
TRBJ2-5 | TRBD2 | - | TRBV6-6 | CASSYTSGGAGETQYF | TGTGCCAGCAGTTACACTAGCGGGGGGGCAGGAGAGACCCAGTACTTC
TRBJ2-1 | - | few | TRBV7-6 | CASSSQLSSYNEQFF | TGTGCCAGCAGCTCCCAATTGAGCTCCTACAATGAGCAGTTCTTC
TRBJ1-5 | - | - | TRBV12-5 | CASGLAKTGYLNQPQHF | TGTGCTAGTGGTTTGGCCAAGACAGGCTATCTCAATCAGCCCCAGCATTTT
TRBJ2-7 | TRBD1 | - | TRBV5-4 | CASSSRTGTANEQYF | TGTGCCAGCAGCTCGAGGACAGGGACCGCGAACGAGCAGTACTTC
TRBJ2-1 | TRBD1 | - | TRBV18 | CASSPGQGVYNEQFF | TGTGCCAGCTCACCAGGACAGGGAGTATACAATGAGCAGTTCTTC
TRBJ1-3 | - | - | TRBV7-9 | CSSSLVETAHF | TGTTCCAGCAGCTTAGTTGAGACAGCCCATTTT
TRBJ2-5 | TRBD1 | - | TRBV7-3 | CASSFLDRKETQYF | TGTGCCAGCAGCTTTTTGGACAGGAAAGAGACCCAGTACTTC
TRBJ2-7 | - | - | TRBV7-8 | CASSVTETYEQYF | TGTGCCAGCAGCGTGACGGAGACCTACGAGCAGTACTTC
TRBJ1-3 | - | - | TRBV7-9 | CASSLAQPSGNTIYF | TGTGCCAGCAGCTTAGCACAACCCTCTGGAAACACCATATATTTT
TRBJ2-3 | - | - | TRBV7-9 | CASSLGGPTDTQYF | TGTGCCAGCAGCTTAGGAGGGCCCACAGATACGCAGTATTTT
TRBJ1-1 | - | - | TRBV18 | CASSPPPAGGTEAFF | TGTGCCAGCTCACCACCGCCCGCGGGAGGCACTGAAGCTTTCTTT
TRBJ2-3 | TRBD2 | few | TRBV5-5 | CASSTLAGGTDTQYF | TGTGCCAGCAGCACCCTGGCGGGGGGGACAGATACGCAGTATTTT
TRBJ2-2 | TRBD1 | - | TRBV29-1 | CSADRANTGELFF | TGCAGCGCAGACAGGGCCAACACCGGGGAGCTGTTTTTT
TRBJ1-1 | - | once | TRBV6-5 | CASSYNRAGGTEAFF | TGTGCCAGCAGTTATAACAGGGCTGGCGGCACTGAAGCTTTCTTT
TRBJ1-3 | - | - | TRBV19 | CASSNNLLVNTIYF | TGTGCCAGTAGTAATAACTTACTAGTGAACACCATATATTTT
TRBJ1-5 | - | - | TRBV18 | CASSPRDSNQPQHF | TGTGCCAGCTCACCACGCGATAGCAATCAGCCCCAGCATTTT
TRBJ2-5 | - | - | TRBV5-4 | CASSPSRQETQYF | TGTGCCAGCAGCCCCTCCCGCCAAGAGACCCAGTACTTC